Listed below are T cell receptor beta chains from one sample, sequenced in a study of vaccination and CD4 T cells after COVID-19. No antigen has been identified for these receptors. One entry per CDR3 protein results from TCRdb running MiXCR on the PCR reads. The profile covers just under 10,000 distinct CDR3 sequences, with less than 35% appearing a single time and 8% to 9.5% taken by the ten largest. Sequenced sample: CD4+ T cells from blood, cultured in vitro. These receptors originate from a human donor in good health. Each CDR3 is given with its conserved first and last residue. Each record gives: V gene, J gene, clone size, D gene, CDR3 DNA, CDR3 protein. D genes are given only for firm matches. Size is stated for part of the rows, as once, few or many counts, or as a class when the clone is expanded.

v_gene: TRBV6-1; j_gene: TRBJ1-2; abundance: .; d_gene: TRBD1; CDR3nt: TGTGCCATGCATCTAGGGGGCTGGGGTGGCTACACCTTC; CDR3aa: CAMHLGGWGGYTF
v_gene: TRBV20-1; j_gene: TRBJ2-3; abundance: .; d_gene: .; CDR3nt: TGCAGTGCTGGGTCGGGCAGGGGGCTTGAGGGTAGCGGGACGATCACAGATACGCAGTATTTT; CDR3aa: CSAGSGRGLEGSGTITDTQYF
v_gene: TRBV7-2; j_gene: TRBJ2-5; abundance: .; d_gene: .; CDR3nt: TGTGCCAGCAGCCGGGACAATCAAGAGACCCAGTACTTC; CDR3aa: CASSRDNQETQYF
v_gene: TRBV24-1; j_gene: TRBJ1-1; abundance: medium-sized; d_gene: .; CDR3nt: TGTGCCACCAGTGCCAGGGGTCTCACTGAAGCTTTCTTT; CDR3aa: CATSARGLTEAFF
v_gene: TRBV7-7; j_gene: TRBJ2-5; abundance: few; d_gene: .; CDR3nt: TGTGCTAGCAGCTTAGGACCTCAAGAGACCCAGTACTTC; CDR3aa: CASSLGPQETQYF
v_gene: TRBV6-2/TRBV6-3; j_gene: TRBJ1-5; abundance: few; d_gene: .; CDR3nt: TGTGCCAGCAGTGCTCAGGGTCATAGCAATCAGCCCCAGCATTTT; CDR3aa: CASSAQGHSNQPQHF
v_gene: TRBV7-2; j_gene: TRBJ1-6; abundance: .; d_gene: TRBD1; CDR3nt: TGTGCCAGCAGCCCGGCGACAGGGATTTCACCCCTCCACTTT; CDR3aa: CASSPATGISPLHF
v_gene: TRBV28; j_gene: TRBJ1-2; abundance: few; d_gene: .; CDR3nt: TGTGCCAGCAGACCAACAGCTAACTATGGCTACACCTTC; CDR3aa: CASRPTANYGYTF
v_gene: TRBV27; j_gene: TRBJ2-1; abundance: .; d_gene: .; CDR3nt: TGTGCCAGCAGTCCCACCCCGGCGGTATCCTACAATGAGCAGTTCTTC; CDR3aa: CASSPTPAVSYNEQFF
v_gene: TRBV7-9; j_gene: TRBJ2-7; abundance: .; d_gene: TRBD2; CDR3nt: TGTGCCAGCAGCTCAGGCATAACTAGCGGGAGTTACGAGCAGTACTTC; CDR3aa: CASSSGITSGSYEQYF
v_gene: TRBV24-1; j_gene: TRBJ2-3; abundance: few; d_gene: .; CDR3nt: TGTGCCACCAGTGATTACGGGGGCCCCACAGATACGCAGTATTTT; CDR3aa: CATSDYGGPTDTQYF
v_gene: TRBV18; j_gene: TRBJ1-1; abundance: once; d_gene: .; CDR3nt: TGTGCCAGCTCACAGGGACGGGACACTGAAGCTTTCTTT; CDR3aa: CASSQGRDTEAFF
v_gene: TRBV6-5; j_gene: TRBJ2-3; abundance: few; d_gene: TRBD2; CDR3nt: TGTGCCAGCAGTTACTCCCGACTAGCGGGAGTCACAGATACGCAGTATTTT; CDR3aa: CASSYSRLAGVTDTQYF
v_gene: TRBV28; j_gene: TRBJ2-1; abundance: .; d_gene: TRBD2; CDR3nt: TGTGCCAGCAGTTTCGCGGGAGAGCGGAATGAGCAGTTCTTC; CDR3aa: CASSFAGERNEQFF
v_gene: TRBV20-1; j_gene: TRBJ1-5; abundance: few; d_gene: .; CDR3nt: TGCAGTTCTGGGACAAATAGCAATCAGCCCCAGCATTTT; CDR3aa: CSSGTNSNQPQHF
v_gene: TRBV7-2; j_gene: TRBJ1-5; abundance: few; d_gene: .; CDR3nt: TGTGCCAGCAGTCTCGGTCATTCCAACCAGCCCCAGCATTTT; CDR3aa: CASSLGHSNQPQHF
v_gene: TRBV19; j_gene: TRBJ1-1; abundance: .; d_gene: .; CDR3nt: TGTGCCAGTAGTATACAGGATGGAACTGAAGCTTTCTTT; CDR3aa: CASSIQDGTEAFF
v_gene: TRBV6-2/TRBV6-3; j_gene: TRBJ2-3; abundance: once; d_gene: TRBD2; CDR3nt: TGTGCCAGCAGTTACGTTACTAGCGGGACAAGCACAGATACGCAGTATTTT; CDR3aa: CASSYVTSGTSTDTQYF
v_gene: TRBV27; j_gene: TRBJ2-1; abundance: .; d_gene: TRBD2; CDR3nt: TGTGCCAGCAGTTCAAGTCGACTAGCGGGGAACAATGAGCAGTTCTTC; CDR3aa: CASSSSRLAGNNEQFF
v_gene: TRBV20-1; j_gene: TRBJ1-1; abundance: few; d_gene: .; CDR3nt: TGCAGTGCTAGTCGTTCGGGGGGCGACACTGAAGCTTTCTTT; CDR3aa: CSASRSGGDTEAFF
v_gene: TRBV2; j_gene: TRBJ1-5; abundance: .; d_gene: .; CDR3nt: TGTGCCAGCAGTGAGGAAGGGAAGCGGCCCCAGCATTTT; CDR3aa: CASSEEGKRPQHF
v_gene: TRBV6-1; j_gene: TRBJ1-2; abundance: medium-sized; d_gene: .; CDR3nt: TGTGCCAGCAGCCTGACGGGCATAGACTATGGCTACACCTTC; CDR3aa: CASSLTGIDYGYTF
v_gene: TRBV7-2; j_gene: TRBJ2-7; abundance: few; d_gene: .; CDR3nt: TGTGCCAGCAGCAGGGATTTAGGGACCTACGAGCAGTACTTC; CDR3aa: CASSRDLGTYEQYF
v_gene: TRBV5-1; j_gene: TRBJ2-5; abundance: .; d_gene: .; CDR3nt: TGCGCCAGCAGCTTGGCTTCAGGGACGGAGACCCAGTACTTC; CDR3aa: CASSLASGTETQYF
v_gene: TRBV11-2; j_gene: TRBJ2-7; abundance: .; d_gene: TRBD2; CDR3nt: TGTGCCAGCAGCGACCGTGGACTAGCGGGATATGAGCAGTACTTC; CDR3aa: CASSDRGLAGYEQYF
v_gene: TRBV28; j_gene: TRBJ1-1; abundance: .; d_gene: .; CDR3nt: TGTGCCAGCAGTTTCCCTCGAACAGTTATGAACACTGAAGCTTTCTTT; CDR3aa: CASSFPRTVMNTEAFF
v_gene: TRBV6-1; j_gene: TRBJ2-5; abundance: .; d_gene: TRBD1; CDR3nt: TGTGCCAGCAGTCGACAGGGGCAGGAGACCCAGTACTTC; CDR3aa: CASSRQGQETQYF
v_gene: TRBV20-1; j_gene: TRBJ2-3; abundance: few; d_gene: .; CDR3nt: TGCAGTGCTAGAGGCCAGCCTAGCACAGATACGCAGTATTTT; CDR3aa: CSARGQPSTDTQYF
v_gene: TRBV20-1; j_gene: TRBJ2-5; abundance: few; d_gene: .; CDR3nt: TGCAGTGCCCACTTGGGGGAGACCCAGTACTTC; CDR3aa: CSAHLGETQYF
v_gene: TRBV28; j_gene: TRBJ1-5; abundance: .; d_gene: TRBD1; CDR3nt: TGTGCCAGCAGGCGACAGGGTGCAAATCAGCCCCAGCATTTT; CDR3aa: CASRRQGANQPQHF
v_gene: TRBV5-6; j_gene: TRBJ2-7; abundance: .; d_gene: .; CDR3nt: TGTGCCAGCAGCTTGAGTCAGGAGGGCAACGAGCAGTACTTC; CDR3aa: CASSLSQEGNEQYF
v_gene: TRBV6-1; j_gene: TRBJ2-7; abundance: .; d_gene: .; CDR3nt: TGTGCCAGCAATAAAGCTAGGCCGGGGCAGTACTTC; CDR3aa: CASNKARPGQYF
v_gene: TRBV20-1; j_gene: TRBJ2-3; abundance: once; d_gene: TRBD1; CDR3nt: TGCAGTGCTTACTACAGGGGACGCAGCACAGATACGCAGTATTTT; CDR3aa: CSAYYRGRSTDTQYF
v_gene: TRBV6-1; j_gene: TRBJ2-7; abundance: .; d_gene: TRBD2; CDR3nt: TGTGCCAGCAGGGTTACGACTAGCGGGAGTCTCCCCTACGAGCAGTACTTC; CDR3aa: CASRVTTSGSLPYEQYF
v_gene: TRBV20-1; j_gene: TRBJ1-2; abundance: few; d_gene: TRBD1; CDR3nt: TGCAGTGCTAGAGTGGACAGGAACTATGGCTACACCTTC; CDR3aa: CSARVDRNYGYTF
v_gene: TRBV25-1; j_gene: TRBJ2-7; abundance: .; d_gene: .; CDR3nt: TGTGCCACGGGGCCTGATTTCTACGAGCAGTACTTC; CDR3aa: CATGPDFYEQYF
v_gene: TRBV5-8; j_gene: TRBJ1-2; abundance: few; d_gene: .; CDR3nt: TGTGCCAGCAGCAACCGTCTCACGTCCGGTGGCTACACCTTC; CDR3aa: CASSNRLTSGGYTF
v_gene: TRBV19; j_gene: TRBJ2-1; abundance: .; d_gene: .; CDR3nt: TGTGCCAGTAGTATTGTAACTCCTCACGCAGGTGAGCAGTTCTTC; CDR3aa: CASSIVTPHAGEQFF
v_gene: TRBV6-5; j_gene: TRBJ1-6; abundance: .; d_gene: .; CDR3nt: TGTGCCAGCAGTTCGTCCTCAGGTCTACCCTCCACCCTCCACTTT; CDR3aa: CASSSSSGLPSTLHF
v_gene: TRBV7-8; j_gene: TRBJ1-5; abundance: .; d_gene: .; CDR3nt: TGTGCCAGCAGCGTTACAACCGGGACTTTAAATCAGCCCCAGCATTTT; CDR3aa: CASSVTTGTLNQPQHF
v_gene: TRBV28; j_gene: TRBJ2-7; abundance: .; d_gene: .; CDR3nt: TGTGCCAGCAGTTTATCTTCAGGGGCCTACGAGCAGTACTTC; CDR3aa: CASSLSSGAYEQYF
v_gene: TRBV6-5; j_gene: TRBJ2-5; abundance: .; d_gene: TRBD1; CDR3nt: TGTGCCAGCAGTTCCACACAGGGGCAAGAGACCCAGTACTTC; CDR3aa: CASSSTQGQETQYF
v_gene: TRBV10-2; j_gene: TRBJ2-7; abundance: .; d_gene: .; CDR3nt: TGCGCCAGCAGTGGGAAGGGCCCCTACGAGCAGTACTTC; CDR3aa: CASSGKGPYEQYF
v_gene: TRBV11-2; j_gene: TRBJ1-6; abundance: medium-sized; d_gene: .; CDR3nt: TGTGCCAGCAGCATAATGGACCGCCAGCCCCTCCACTTT; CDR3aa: CASSIMDRQPLHF
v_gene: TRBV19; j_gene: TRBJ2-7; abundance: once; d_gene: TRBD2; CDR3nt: TGTGCCAGTAGCCTCCGCCTGGGGACTAGCGGGGGACGGAACTACGAGCAGTACTTC; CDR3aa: CASSLRLGTSGGRNYEQYF
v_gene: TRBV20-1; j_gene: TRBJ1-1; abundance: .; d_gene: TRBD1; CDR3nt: TGCAGTGCCTCTACAGGGGTCACTGAAGCTTTCTTT; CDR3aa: CSASTGVTEAFF
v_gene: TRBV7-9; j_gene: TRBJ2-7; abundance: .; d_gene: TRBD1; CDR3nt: TGTGCCAGCAGCTTCGGGACAGGGGATCTCTACGAGCAGTACTTC; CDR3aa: CASSFGTGDLYEQYF
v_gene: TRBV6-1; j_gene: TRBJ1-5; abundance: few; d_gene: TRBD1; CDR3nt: TGTGCCAGCAGCCTGAGACAGGGGTCGGGTCAGCCCCAGCATTTT; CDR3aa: CASSLRQGSGQPQHF
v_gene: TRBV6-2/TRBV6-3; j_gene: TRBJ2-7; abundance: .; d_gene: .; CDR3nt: TGTGCCAGCAGCTTCCTCGGGGTCGGCGAGCAGTACTTC; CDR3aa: CASSFLGVGEQYF
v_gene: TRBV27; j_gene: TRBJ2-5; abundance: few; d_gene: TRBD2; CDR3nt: TGTGCCAGCAGCCGACTAGGACTAGCGGCCGGGGGTGGGGAGACCCAGTACTTC; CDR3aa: CASSRLGLAAGGGETQYF
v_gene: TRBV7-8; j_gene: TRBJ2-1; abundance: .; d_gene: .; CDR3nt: TGTGCCAGCAGCCCCCTCTCAGGTGCTTACAATGAGCAGTTCTTC; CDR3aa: CASSPLSGAYNEQFF
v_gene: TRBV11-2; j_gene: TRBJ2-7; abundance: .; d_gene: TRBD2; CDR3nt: TGTGCCAGCAGCCCCACCGGAGGGAGGGACGAGCAGTACTTC; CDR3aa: CASSPTGGRDEQYF
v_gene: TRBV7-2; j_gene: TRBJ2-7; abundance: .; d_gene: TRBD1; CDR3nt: TGTGCCAGCAGCTTATCCCAGGGGGATTACGAGCAGTACTTC; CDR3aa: CASSLSQGDYEQYF